These 18 T cell receptor beta chains share one sample of origin, sequenced in a study of siplizumab effects on memory and regulatory T cells. Libraries were prepared by immunoSEQ multiplex PCR; TCRdb keeps only in-frame clonotypes and omits some of them. The sample carries roughly 92,000 clones, around 94% recorded once. Specimen: non-Treg CD4+ T cells sorted from blood. These receptors were collected from a human donor in good health.

V is TRBV19 and J is TRBJ2-1, with unresolved D. Germline V gene lookup returns CDR1 LNHDA and CDR2 SQIVND (reference sequence). The CDR3 runs to 11 residues. Trimming removed 1 base from V and 14 bases from J, with 9 bases in between. CDR3 amino acids: CASSIGLKEFF. The CDR3 DNA reads as TGTGCCAGTAGTATAGGCCTGAAGGAGTTCTTC.

CDR3 in DNA: TGTGCCAGCAGTTGGGACAGGGCGTCTGGAAACACCATATATTTT. Protein: CASSWDRASGNTIYF. The genes are TRBV6-5 and TRBJ1-3; 9 bases align to TRBD1. The CDR3 sequence is 15 residues long. With 4 bases clipped from V and 1 base from J, the junction kept 2 bases outside the gene matches. Germline V gene sequence: CDR1 MNHEY, CDR2 SVGAGI.

J is TRBJ2-7 and V is TRBV5-6; D could derive from TRBD1 or TRBD2 (5 bases each). Between the trimmed V and J ends, which lost 4 bases and 0 bases, there was a span of 14 bases. In germline, CDR1 is SGHDT, CDR2 YYEEEE. This CDR3 contains 15 residues. For the CDR3, the DNA is TGTGCCAGCAGCAGGGGACGGACGAGCTCCTACGAGCAGTACTTC. Protein product: CASSRGRTSSYEQYF.

The genes are TRBV11-2 and TRBJ2-5, with D uncertain. CDR3 length: 14 residues. The germline CDR1 and CDR2 sequences are SGHAT and FQNNGV. V lost 2 bases to trimming and J lost 4 bases, with 11 bases between them. The CDR3 loop reads CASSLQEQRETQYF. CDR3 coding DNA: TGTGCCAGCAGCTTACAAGAGCAGCGAGAGACCCAGTACTTC.

The gene calls are TRBV11-2 and TRBJ2-2; no clear D. Germline assignment: CDR1 SGHAT and CDR2 FQNNGV. This CDR3 comprises 16 residues. V was cut by 2 bases and J by 5 bases, with 15 bases left in between. The CDR3 is CASSLIVGSLTGELFF. The CDR3 region has the DNA TGTGCCAGCAGCTTAATCGTGGGCAGTTTGACCGGGGAGCTGTTTTTT.

The rearrangement links TRBV18 to TRBJ1-5; maybe TRBD1 (6 bases). The V gene lost 5 bases and the J gene lost 1 base, with 9 bases spanning the gap. CDR3 length: 14 residues. Germline V lookup: CDR1 KGHSH, CDR2 LQKENI. The CDR3 DNA reads as TGTGCCAGCTCATGGGACAACAGCAATCAGCCCCAGCATTTT. This encodes CASSWDNSNQPQHF.

This sequence joins TRBV10-3 and TRBJ1-2; the D is unclear. The CDR3 contains 13 residues. Between the trimmed V and J ends, which lost 2 bases and 7 bases, there was a span of 11 bases. Germline V gene lookup returns CDR1 ENHRY and CDR2 SYGVKD. CDR3 bases: TGTGCCATCAGTGAGCCCCGCGGTATTGGCTACACCTTC. Amino acid sequence: CAISEPRGIGYTF.

J is TRBJ2-1 and V is TRBV19; TRBD2 matches 12 bases. Germline lookup yields CDR1 LNHDA and CDR2 SQIVND (reference sequence). V lost 6 bases, J lost 6 bases, and 6 bases stayed unmatched. The CDR3 is 15 residues long. The CDR3, as DNA: TGTGCCAGTAGCGGACTAGCGGGATTAGGCAATGAGCAGTTCTTC. It yields the protein CASSGLAGLGNEQFF.

This clone has only one observation. This chain links TRBV18 with TRBJ1-4, with D perhaps matching TRBD1 (5 bases). Germline CDR1 KGHSH, CDR2 LQKENI. Trimming took off 1 base at V and 5 bases at J, with 11 bases between the two ends. This CDR3 is built from 15 residues. The CDR3: CASSPRTGLNEKLFF. As DNA, the CDR3 is TGTGCCAGCTCACCACGAACAGGTCTCAATGAAAAACTGTTTTTT.

In this sample, this clone turned up many times. The rearrangement uses TRBV6-6 and TRBJ1-1; the D gene is possibly TRBD1 (5 bases). The length of the CDR3 is 14 residues. CDR1 is MNHNY, CDR2 SVGAGI, per germline (reference sequence). The V end was cut by 4 bases, the J end by 4 bases, with 13 bases between. The CDR3 is CASSSSQGGTEAFF. The CDR3 nucleotides read TGTGCCAGCAGTTCCTCGCAGGGCGGCACTGAAGCTTTCTTT.

V and J are TRBV19 and TRBJ2-7; 8 positions agree with TRBD1. The CDR3 totals 13 residues. Germline trimming cut 8 bases from V and 3 bases from J; bases unmatched to any gene: 6. Germline V CDR1 and CDR2: LNHDA, SQIVND (reference sequence). This chain's CDR3 is CASSGTGSYEQYF. The CDR3 bases are TGTGCCAGTTCGGGGACAGGTAGCTACGAGCAGTACTTC.

The chain combines TRBV4-2 with TRBJ2-3, with a possible D match to TRBD2 (6 bases). The CDR3 is made up of 16 amino acids. The ends were cut back, 0 bases at V and 2 bases at J, with 12 bases in the middle. Germline V gene sequence: CDR1 LGHNA, CDR2 YNFKEQ. As DNA, the CDR3 is TGTGCCAGCAGCCAAGAGCCAGCGGGCTACACAGATACGCAGTATTTT. Translation gives CASSQEPAGYTDTQYF.

The chain recombines TRBV5-4 with TRBJ1-3; unclear D gene. In germline, CDR1 is SGHNT, CDR2 YYREEE (reference sequence). V lost 4 bases and J lost 4, with 12 bases in between. This CDR3 has 14 amino acids. CDR3 sequence reads: CASSERTGGNTIYF. The CDR3 nucleotides are TGTGCCAGCAGCGAAAGGACGGGGGGAAACACCATATATTTT.

This chain links TRBV6-1 with TRBJ2-1; TRBD1 is a possible D gene (5 bases). Trimming left V 6 bases short and J 5 bases short, with 11 bases between. CDR1 is MNHNS and CDR2 is SASEGT in the germline V gene. The CDR3 loop spans 13 amino acids. The CDR3 loop is CASRERTNNEQFF. CDR3 in DNA: TGTGCCAGCAGAGAGAGGACAAACAATGAGCAGTTCTTC.

V gene TRBV6-5 combines with J gene TRBJ2-1; no firm D call. The CDR3 runs to 13 residues. CDR1 is MNHEY, CDR2 SVGAGI, per germline. Trimming left V 5 bases short and J 3 bases short, with 8 bases between. CDR3 sequence (DNA): TGTGCCAGCAGTCCAGGTTACTACAATGAGCAGTTCTTC. Protein sequence: CASSPGYYNEQFF.

This chain connects TRBV5-1 to TRBJ1-1, with unresolved D. Trimming shortened V by 4 bases and J by 6 bases, and 16 bases separated the two germline ends. Germline CDR1 is SGHRS and CDR2 is YFSETQ. CDR3 size: 14 residues. CDR3 nucleotide sequence: TGCGCCAGCAGCCCACCCGGCCTTGGGCCTGAAGCTTTCTTT. Protein product: CASSPPGLGPEAFF.

The chain joins TRBV30 to TRBJ2-5; 10 positions agree with TRBD1. V lost 8 bases to trimming and J lost 5 bases; unmatched junction nucleotides: 8. Germline values: CDR1 GTSNPN, CDR2 SVGIG (reference sequence). The CDR3 totals 13 residues. The CDR3: CARGTGAGETQYF. The CDR3 DNA reads as TGTGCCCGGGGGACAGGGGCGGGCGAGACCCAGTACTTC.

The chain has TRBV7-8 and TRBJ2-3, with D possibly matching TRBD2 (6 bases). The V end was cut by 5 bases, the J end by 0 bases, with 15 bases between. This CDR3 is built from 16 residues. In germline, CDR1 is SGHVS, CDR2 FQNEAQ. DNA of the CDR3: TGTGCCAGCAGCACTACGACTAGGGCGAGCACAGATACGCAGTATTTT. Translating gives CASSTTTRASTDTQYF.